Below are 32 T cell receptor beta chains sequenced from a single sample in a study of T cell repertoires in cytomegalovirus infection (dated by TCRdb to between 2018 and 2021). For these TCRs, the target antigens are not known. Sequencing relied on an Illumina HiSeq 1500. TCRdb itself trimmed the public reads at Q25 with fastp, ran MiXCR and retained productive beta chains. Every distinct CDR3 protein forms one entry, paired with its most common genes and DNA. For this sample the table gives fewer than 1,000,000 distinct CDR3 sequences, of which around 31% were detected only once. The top ten hold about an eighth of the sample. In light of the paper, this sample's treatment or condition label describes: in vitro stimulation with specific CMV peptide epitopes to enrich CMV-specific T cells. The source was cultured CD8+ T cells from PBMCs, collected from culture after CMV antigen stimulation. The receptor source for this set is a human donor in good health (CMV status not recorded). Some clones in this sample may be carry-over from other donors' samples.

This clonotype was found many times. This chain connects TRBV19 to TRBJ2-7; TRBD1 agrees at 7 bases. Unmatched junction bases numbered 8, after V lost 9 bases and J lost 3 bases. The CDR3 runs 13 residues. Germline V gives CDR1 LNHDA, CDR2 SQIVND (reference sequence). CDR3 residues: CASSPGTVYEQYF. CDR3 bases: TGTGCCAGCAGCCCCGGGACAGTCTACGAGCAGTACTTC.

This clonotype was recorded a few times. The gene calls are TRBV20-1 and TRBJ2-3; D may be TRBD2 (6 bases). CDR1 and CDR2 from the germline V gene are DFQATT and SNEGSKA (reference sequence). The CDR3 loop spans 13 amino acids. V shed 6 bases and J shed 1 base, with 11 bases lying between them. The CDR3 reads CSAVDYGTDTQYF. The DNA for the CDR3 is TGCAGTGCCGTGGACTACGGCACAGATACGCAGTATTTT.

The J gene is TRBJ2-7, the V gene TRBV7-2; D possibly corresponds to TRBD2 (6 bases). Trimming pared 4 bases from V and 2 bases from J, leaving 12 bases between. The CDR3 totals 14 residues. Germline V gene data show CDR1 as SGHTA and CDR2 as FQGNSA. The CDR3 loop reads CASSSRDFPYEQYV. Here the CDR3 DNA reads TGTGCCAGCAGCTCGCGGGACTTCCCCTACGAGCAGTACGTC.

This clonotype was seen a few times. V gene TRBV10-3 combines with J gene TRBJ1-1, with D uncertain. Deletions cut 0 bases from V and 2 bases from J, with 7 bases between. CDR3 length: 14 residues. Germline lookup yields CDR1 ENHRY and CDR2 SYGVKD. CDR3 region: CAISESYGNTEAFF. DNA of the CDR3: TGTGCCATCAGTGAGTCCTACGGTAACACTGAAGCTTTCTTT.

This clonotype came up a few times. The chain is built from TRBV5-1 and TRBJ1-4; no clear D. V lost 2 bases and J 7 bases, leaving 15 bases between the germline ends. The CDR3 totals 15 residues. From germline, CDR1 is SGHRS and CDR2 YFSETQ. The CDR3, as DNA: TGCGCCAGCAGCTTCTCCCCCGGAACGGGTGAAAAACTGTTTTTT. Translation gives CASSFSPGTGEKLFF.

Details on this clonotype: A read error may account for a junction end that differs from germline. The chain has TRBV7-4 and TRBJ2-3; no firm D call. The germline V gene has CDR1 SGHVT and CDR2 SQSDAQ. The CDR3 sequence is 16 residues long. The CDR3 is CVSSLRPLSSTDTQYF. CDR3 DNA: TGTGTCAGCAGCTTAAGGCCCCTAAGTAGCACAGATACGCAGTATTTT.

In this sample, this clonotype turned up many times. This rearrangement joins TRBV7-8 to TRBJ2-3; tentative D call: TRBD2 (5 bases). There are 16 residues in the CDR3. Per the germline V gene, CDR1 is SGHVS and CDR2 is FQNEAQ. V lost 1 base to trimming and J lost 2 bases, with 13 bases between them. The CDR3 region is CASSLDLGRYTDTQYF. The DNA of the CDR3 is TGTGCCAGCAGCTTAGATCTAGGGAGATACACAGATACGCAGTATTTT.

The chain has TRBV2 and TRBJ1-5; TRBD1 matches at 10 bases. In germline, CDR1 is SNHLY, CDR2 FYNNEI. This CDR3 comprises 16 residues. V was clipped by 10 bases and J by 6 bases; unmatched bases: 15. In DNA, the CDR3 is TGTGCCACCTCCGGGACAGGGGACTTGATTGTTCAGCCCCAGCATTTT. Encoded protein: CATSGTGDLIVQPQHF.

This clonotype was counted many times. The rearrangement joins TRBV27 to TRBJ2-5, with 13 bases identical to TRBD2. V shed 6 bases and J 4 bases; nucleotides not matched to a gene: 5. CDR1 and CDR2 (germline): MNHEY, SMNVEV (reference sequence). This CDR3 is built from 15 residues. CDR3 sequence: CASSLLAGGRETQYF. The CDR3 DNA follows: TGTGCCAGCAGCTTACTAGCGGGGGGGCGAGAGACCCAGTACTTC.

The chain has TRBV12-3 or TRBV12-4 and TRBJ2-2; no definite D call. Between the trimmed V and J ends, which lost 8 bases and 1 base, there was a span of 5 bases. This CDR3 has 12 amino acids. CDR3 loop: CASPRNTGELFF. The DNA for the CDR3 is TGTGCCAGCCCACGGAACACCGGGGAGCTGTTTTTT.

This clonotype has more than one count but fewer than ten. The rearrangement uses TRBV4-2 and TRBJ2-1; tentatively, D is TRBD1 or TRBD2 (5 bases each). V was trimmed by 0 bases and J by 10 bases, leaving 10 bases between them. Germline CDR1 LGHNA, CDR2 YNFKEQ. The CDR3 is 13 residues long. The CDR3: CASSQDGDAEQFF. The CDR3 bases are TGTGCCAGCAGCCAAGACGGGGACGCCGAGCAGTTCTTC.

This rearrangement joins TRBV20-1 to TRBJ2-1; the D gene is possibly TRBD2 (7 bases). The V gene lost 0 bases and the J gene lost 6 bases, with 18 bases spanning the gap. Germline V gene sequence: CDR1 DFQATT, CDR2 SNEGSKA (reference sequence). There are 16 residues in the CDR3. CDR3 sequence: CSARDPGDYGVNEQFF. CDR3 sequence (DNA): TGCAGTGCTAGAGATCCAGGGGACTATGGGGTCAATGAGCAGTTCTTC.

About this clonotype: In this CDR3 the conserved last residue, phenylalanine or tryptophan, is missing, so a read error is likely. The rearrangement links TRBV6-8 to TRBJ1-6; D gene unclear. V was shortened by 6 bases and J by 7 bases, with 7 bases between the two germline ends. CDR1 and CDR2 from the germline V gene are MNHGY and SAAAGT. The length of the CDR3 is 12 residues. The CDR3 sequence is CASSHGNSPLHL. The CDR3 DNA reads as TGTGCCAGCAGCCACGGGAATTCACCCCTCCACTTG.

This clonotype appeared a single time. This rearrangement joins TRBV6-5 to TRBJ1-1, with a tentative D call TRBD1 (6 bases). The germline gives CDR1 MNHEY, CDR2 SVGAGI. CDR3 length: 14 amino acids. V was clipped by 7 bases and J by 6 bases, with 18 bases between them. The CDR3 DNA reads TGTGCCAGCATCCCTAGGGGGGGTAAGGCTGAAGCTTTCTTT. Amino acids: CASIPRGGKAEAFF.

The V gene is TRBV18, the J gene TRBJ2-1; perhaps D is TRBD1 or TRBD2 (5 bases each). CDR1 is KGHSH and CDR2 is LQKENI in the germline V gene. The V and J ends lost 3 bases and 5 bases respectively, with 23 bases between them. The CDR3 is 18 residues long. This chain's CDR3 is CASSPGTGIRIEDNEQFF. The CDR3 DNA sequence: TGTGCCAGCTCACCCGGGACCGGAATCCGAATCGAGGACAATGAGCAGTTCTTC.

This clonotype was observed a few times. The rearrangement links TRBV11-2 to TRBJ2-5, with TRBD1 matching over 8 bases. Germline V CDR1 and CDR2: SGHAT, FQNNGV. Losses at the gene ends were 4 bases for V and 1 base for J; bases not matched to a gene: 8. The CDR3 sequence is 16 residues long. The CDR3 loop is CASSSTDRVIQETQYF. The CDR3, as DNA: TGTGCCAGCAGCTCCACGGACAGGGTTATCCAAGAGACCCAGTACTTC.

Only one count was recorded for this clonotype. V and J are TRBV12-5 and TRBJ2-5; no clear D gene. The germline V gene encodes CDR1 LGHNT and CDR2 FRNRAP. Trimming stripped 3 bases from V and 3 bases from J, with 8 bases between. The CDR3 runs 13 residues. CDR3 nucleotide sequence: TGTGCTAGTGGTTTCAGTCCGAAAGAGACCCAGTACTTC. It specifies CASGFSPKETQYF.

The rearrangement uses TRBV27 and TRBJ2-4, with 7 bases fitting TRBD1. Germline CDR1 and CDR2: MNHEY and SMNVEV (reference sequence). The ends lost 5 bases at V and 0 bases at J; junction bases unmatched: 7. This CDR3 has 16 amino acids. Here the CDR3 DNA reads TGTGCCAGCAGTACGGGACAGAGGTTAGCCAAAAACATTCAGTACTTC. Translated, it gives CASSTGQRLAKNIQYF.

The chain uses TRBV27 and TRBJ2-1; 10 nucleotides match TRBD2. Trimming removed 5 bases from V and 0 bases from J; junction bases left unmatched: 10. Germline V gene data show CDR1 as MNHEY and CDR2 as SMNVEV (reference sequence). This CDR3 has 18 amino acids. For the CDR3, the DNA is TGTGCCAGCAGTCCCCTAGTACTAGCGGGGAGCTCCTACAATGAGCAGTTCTTC. Protein: CASSPLVLAGSSYNEQFF.

V usage is TRBV10-3 and J usage is TRBJ2-5; D is undetermined. This CDR3 spans 13 amino acids. Trimming took 3 bases from V and 2 from J, leaving 7 bases between them. The germline V gene encodes CDR1 ENHRY and CDR2 SYGVKD. The CDR3 loop reads CAISDSKQETQYF. Written as DNA, the CDR3 is TGTGCCATCAGTGATTCTAAGCAAGAGACCCAGTACTTC.

The V gene is TRBV28, the J gene TRBJ2-1, with 10 nucleotides matching TRBD1. The junction had 7 bases not matched to a gene; V was cut back by 5 bases and J by 3 bases. This CDR3 has 16 residues. Germline CDR1 is MDHEN and CDR2 is SYDVKM. The CDR3 reads CASSPRDRGFYNEQFF. The CDR3 region has the DNA TGTGCCAGCAGTCCAAGGGACAGGGGTTTCTACAATGAGCAGTTCTTC.

This rearrangement joins TRBV2 to TRBJ1-4, with D hard to call. Germline-derived CDR1 and CDR2 are SNHLY and FYNNEI. The CDR3 runs 10 residues. The V and J ends lost 9 bases and 14 bases respectively, with 13 bases between them. Here the CDR3 DNA reads TGTGCCAGTCCCGGGCCCGGGCTGTTTTTT. It codes for CASPGPGLFF.

On this clonotype: At one boundary the junction diverges from the germline segment, which might be a read error. The rearrangement joins TRBV7-2 to TRBJ1-2; D not certain. Germline assignment: CDR1 SGHTA and CDR2 FQGNSA. This CDR3 spans 15 amino acids. Here the CDR3 reads CANSLANPGVYGYTF. CDR3 DNA sequence: TGTGCCAACAGCTTAGCGAACCCCGGGGTGTATGGCTACACCTTC.

This clonotype was counted only a few times. The V call is TRBV7-9, the J call TRBJ1-2, with 12 nucleotides matching TRBD1. This CDR3 region has 17 residues. V dropped 6 bases and J dropped 3; count of bases not matched to a gene: 11. Germline CDR1 is SEHNR and CDR2 is FQNEAQ (reference sequence). This chain's CDR3 is CASRSPGQGARYYGYTF. The CDR3 DNA reads as TGTGCCAGCAGATCCCCGGGACAGGGGGCGCGGTACTATGGCTACACCTTC.

This clonotype was counted a single time. The CDR3, as DNA: TGTGCCAGCTCACCCGTCCCGGGACAGGGTTGGAGTCCTGAAGCTTTCTTT. The encoded protein is CASSPVPGQGWSPEAFF. The chain joins TRBV18 to TRBJ1-1; 9 bases map to TRBD1. Germline CDR1 is KGHSH and CDR2 is LQKENI. Trimming at V came to 3 bases and at J to 6 bases, leaving 14 bases not matched to a gene. This CDR3 region has 17 residues.

The V gene is TRBV2, the J gene TRBJ2-2; possibly TRBD1 or TRBD2 for D (6 bases each). Trimming cost V 10 bases and J 4 bases, with 28 bases left between them. Germline CDR1 is SNHLY and CDR2 is FYNNEI. CDR3 length: 18 residues. In nucleotides, the CDR3 is TGTGCCAACGGAGGGGTGGGGGCGCATATAGAGGGCACCGGGGAGCTGTTTTTT. This translates into CANGGVGAHIEGTGELFF.

The chain is built from TRBV28 and TRBJ2-7, with TRBD1 as a possible D gene (6 bases). Trimming stripped 2 bases from V and 0 bases from J, with 23 bases between. CDR1 and CDR2 (germline): MDHEN, SYDVKM. The CDR3 runs to 19 residues. This CDR3 is CASSLGFRTADSSSYEQYV. CDR3 coding DNA: TGTGCCAGCAGTTTAGGGTTTCGGACAGCAGACTCAAGCTCCTACGAGCAGTACGTC.

This clonotype appeared many times. The chain recombines TRBV12-3 or TRBV12-4 with TRBJ2-3; D unresolved. With 2 bases removed from V and 0 bases from J, the gap between germline ends came to 15 bases. The CDR3 is 17 residues long. The DNA for the CDR3 is TGTGCCAGCAGTTTATACGGGCTTTTAGGAAGCACAGATACGCAGTATTTT. Its translation is CASSLYGLLGSTDTQYF.

The chain links TRBV7-9 to TRBJ2-3; 8 nucleotides match TRBD1. CDR3 length: 16 residues. Germline V CDR1 and CDR2: SEHNR, FQNEAQ (reference sequence). Losses at the gene ends were 5 bases for V and 2 bases for J; bases not matched to a gene: 9. In DNA, the CDR3 is TGTGCCAGCAGCCCCGGACAGGGTGTTGACACAGATACGCAGTATTTT. This sequence encodes CASSPGQGVDTDTQYF.

The chain has TRBV7-9 and TRBJ1-1; no firm D call. V shed 4 bases and J shed 7 bases, with 4 bases lying between them. This CDR3 spans 10 amino acids. CDR1 is SEHNR, CDR2 FQNEAQ, per germline (reference sequence). CDR3 in amino acids: CASSWDEAFF. CDR3 nucleotide sequence: TGTGCCAGCAGCTGGGATGAAGCTTTCTTT.

The V gene is TRBV28, the J gene TRBJ2-1, with D unresolved. This CDR3 is built from 16 residues. In germline, CDR1 is MDHEN, CDR2 SYDVKM. Trimming removed 7 bases from V and 0 bases from J, with 16 bases in between. The CDR3 nucleotides are TGTGCCAGCACCATATCCCTGGGGAACTCCTACAATGAGCAGTTCTTC. Its translation is CASTISLGNSYNEQFF.

The chain uses TRBV29-1 and TRBJ2-2; D could derive from TRBD1 or TRBD2 (6 bases each). CDR3 length: 15 amino acids. With 1 base removed from V and 3 bases from J, the gap between germline ends came to 12 bases. CDR1 SQVTM and CDR2 ANQGSEA come from the germline V gene. CDR3 DNA: TGCAGCGTTGAAGTCTGGAGGGGGGACACCGGGGAGCTGTTTTTT. This translates into CSVEVWRGDTGELFF.